Below are 30 T cell receptor beta chains sequenced from a single sample in a study of cytomegalovirus exposure and HLA in healthy donors. PCR amplification relied on 60 Vbeta primers (plus 13 Jbeta primers). Clones were sequenced by immunoSEQ multiplex PCR, and TCRdb holds only the in-frame ones, with some missing. The sample holds some 190,000 clones, roughly 83% seen once. Sequencing used PBMCs. The receptors here all came from a boy under 10 years old in good health and CMV-seronegative.

V is TRBV30 and J is TRBJ1-3; tentatively, D is TRBD1 (5 bases). V lost 1 base to trimming and J lost 3 bases, with 13 bases between them. The CDR3 covers 15 residues. Germline lookup yields CDR1 GTSNPN and CDR2 SVGIG (reference sequence). CDR3 protein: CAWSGTLKFGNTIYF. In DNA, the CDR3 is TGTGCCTGGAGTGGGACACTAAAATTTGGAAACACCATATATTTT.

The chain's CDR3 is CASSSRTNLNTEAFF. As DNA, the CDR3 is TGTGCCAGCAGTTCCCGGACAAACTTGAACACTGAAGCTTTCTTT. The chain combines TRBV6-1 with TRBJ1-1, with D maybe TRBD1 (5 bases). The CDR3 is 15 residues long. V was pared by 5 bases and J by 0 bases, with 13 bases between. Per the germline V gene, CDR1 is MNHNS and CDR2 is SASEGT.

The table lists this clone with a few counts. The CDR3 sequence: CASSSGGRRNTEAFF. CDR3 nucleotide sequence: TGTGCCAGCAGCTCCGGGGGGCGGCGGAACACTGAAGCTTTCTTT. The chain uses TRBV13 and TRBJ1-1; TRBD1 is a possible D gene (6 bases). The CDR3 covers 15 residues. V shed 4 bases and J shed 1 base, with 13 bases lying between them. Looked up from germline, CDR1 is PRHDT and CDR2 is FYEKMQ (reference sequence).

J is TRBJ1-1 and V is TRBV6-1, with 8 bases matching TRBD1. CDR1 and CDR2 from the germline V gene are MNHNS and SASEGT. CDR3 length: 17 amino acids. The ends lost 5 bases at V and 3 bases at J; junction bases unmatched: 14. The CDR3 here is CASSKGTGIGKDTEAFF. Here the CDR3 DNA reads TGTGCCAGCAGTAAAGGGACAGGTATTGGTAAGGACACTGAAGCTTTCTTT.

The chain uses TRBV25-1 and TRBJ2-5; 12 bases align to TRBD1. This CDR3 comprises 16 residues. Trimming at V came to 4 bases and at J to 5 bases, leaving 8 bases not matched to a gene. In germline, CDR1 is MGHDK, CDR2 SYGVNS. The CDR3 sequence: CASSGDGTGGEETQYF. For the CDR3, the DNA is TGTGCCAGCAGTGGGGATGGGACAGGGGGCGAGGAGACCCAGTACTTC. Full variable domain (missing parts from reference TRBV25-1 and TRBJ2-5): EADIYQTPRYLVIGTGKKITLECSQTMGHDKMYWYQQDPGMELHLIHYSYGVNSTEKGDLSSESTVSRIRTEHFPLTLESARPSHTSQYLCASSGDGTGGEETQYFGPGTRLLVL.

The rearrangement uses TRBV19 and TRBJ1-1, with D perhaps matching TRBD1 (5 bases). Germline values: CDR1 LNHDA, CDR2 SQIVND (reference sequence). The CDR3 sequence is 13 residues long. Between the trimmed V and J ends, which lost 4 bases and 1 base, there was a span of 7 bases. As DNA, the CDR3 is TGTGCCAGTAGTAACGGGGGGAACACTGAAGCTTTCTTT. This sequence encodes CASSNGGNTEAFF.

V gene TRBV19 combines with J gene TRBJ2-1, with 15 bases aligning to TRBD2. V lost 5 bases, J lost 5 bases, and 1 base stayed unmatched. Germline lookup yields CDR1 LNHDA and CDR2 SQIVND (reference sequence). The CDR3 runs to 15 residues. In nucleotides, the CDR3 is TGTGCCAGTAGTCGGACTAGCGGGGGGGACAATGAGCAGTTCTTC. As protein: CASSRTSGGDNEQFF.

The V gene is TRBV19, the J gene TRBJ1-3, with TRBD1 as a possible D gene (5 bases). The length of the CDR3 is 15 residues. V lost 5 bases to trimming and J lost 1 base, with 12 bases between them. The V gene's germline CDR1 is LNHDA and CDR2 SQIVND (reference sequence). This CDR3 reads CASSEFGGSGNTIYF. CDR3 coding DNA: TGTGCCAGTAGTGAATTCGGGGGATCTGGAAACACCATATATTTT.

The chain combines TRBV20-1 with TRBJ2-7, with TRBD2 identical over 7 bases. The CDR3 length is 10 residues. J gave up 9 bases and V 6 bases, and 5 bases lay outside the gene matches. From germline, CDR1 is DFQATT and CDR2 SNEGSKA (reference sequence). The chain's CDR3 is CSAERDGQYF. In DNA form, the CDR3 reads TGCAGTGCGGAGCGGGACGGGCAGTACTTC.

CDR3 amino acids: CASSLVLSGTYMNTEAFF. The CDR3 coding sequence is TGTGCCAGCAGCTTAGTACTCTCCGGGACTTACATGAACACTGAAGCTTTCTTT. The chain is built from TRBV7-9 and TRBJ1-1; weak D call: TRBD1 (5 bases). The CDR3 totals 18 residues. Germline values: CDR1 SEHNR, CDR2 FQNEAQ (reference sequence). Deletions cut 1 base from V and 0 bases from J, with 18 bases between.

V and J are TRBV7-9 and TRBJ2-7; 7 bases line up with TRBD2. The length of the CDR3 is 17 residues. V gave up 4 bases and J gave up 0 bases; unmatched junction bases: 12. Per the germline V gene, CDR1 is SEHNR and CDR2 is FQNEAQ (reference sequence). This chain's CDR3 is CASSSMTGGLSSYEQYF. Here the CDR3 DNA reads TGTGCCAGCAGCTCTATGACGGGGGGTCTGAGCTCCTACGAGCAGTACTTC.

The chain recombines TRBV7-8 with TRBJ2-5, with D unresolved. CDR1 and CDR2 from the germline V gene are SGHVS and FQNEAQ. The length of the CDR3 is 11 residues. Trimming removed 4 bases at V and 3 bases at J, with 3 bases between. The CDR3 loop reads CASSSEETQYF. The CDR3 DNA reads as TGTGCCAGCAGCTCCGAAGAGACCCAGTACTTC.

This clone was counted only a few times. The rearrangement joins TRBV7-9 to TRBJ1-1; 7 bases agree with TRBD1. The ends lost 6 bases at V and 4 bases at J; junction bases unmatched: 8. From germline, CDR1 is SEHNR and CDR2 FQNEAQ (reference sequence). The CDR3 is 14 amino acids. CDR3 sequence reads: CASSPSTGITEAFF. The CDR3 coding sequence is TGTGCCAGCAGTCCGTCGACAGGGATCACTGAAGCTTTCTTT. The full variable domain, rest sourced from reference TRBV7-9 and TRBJ1-1, is DTGVSQNPRHKITKRGQNVTFRCDPISEHNRLYWYRQTLGQGPEFLTYFQNEAQLEKSRLLSDRFSAERPKGSFSTLEIQRTEQGDSAMYLCASSPSTGITEAFFGQGTRLTVV.

This sequence joins TRBV27 and TRBJ2-1, with 9 bases identical to TRBD2. The germline CDR1 and CDR2 sequences are MNHEY and SMNVEV (reference sequence). The CDR3 loop spans 15 amino acids. The V gene end was trimmed by 2 bases and the J gene end by 6 bases; junction bases not matched to a gene: 5. The DNA for the CDR3 is TGTGCCAGCAGTTTAAGACTAGCGGAAGTCAATGAGCAGTTCTTC. Translation: CASSLRLAEVNEQFF.

The CDR3 sequence: CASSIGLERTGELFF. CDR3 DNA sequence: TGTGCCAGTAGTATAGGACTAGAGCGCACCGGGGAGCTGTTTTTT. The chain couples TRBV19 to TRBJ2-2, with a tentative D call TRBD2 (6 bases). The CDR3 extends over 15 amino acids. Germline V gene lookup returns CDR1 LNHDA and CDR2 SQIVND (reference sequence). V dropped 1 base and J dropped 4 bases, with 10 bases sitting between them.

This clone was seen only a few times. V and J are TRBV19 and TRBJ1-2, with TRBD1 matching over 7 bases. This CDR3 has 14 residues. J lost 8 bases, V lost 0 bases, and 6 bases had no gene match. Per germline, CDR1 LNHDA and CDR2 SQIVND (reference sequence). The CDR3 nucleotides are TGTGCCAGTAGTATAGAAGGACAGGTCGGAGGCTACACCTTC. It is translated as CASSIEGQVGGYTF.

As to this clone: Other nucleotide sequences from this sample produce the same CDR3. The J gene is TRBJ2-7, the V gene TRBV12-5; the D gene is possibly TRBD1 (5 bases). This CDR3 has 13 amino acids. The germline V gene has CDR1 LGHNT and CDR2 FRNRAP. V was trimmed by 5 bases and J by 5 bases, leaving 13 bases between them. The CDR3 sequence is CASGGEQANEQYF. For the CDR3, the DNA is TGTGCTAGTGGTGGTGAACAGGCCAACGAGCAGTACTTC.

The genes are TRBV27 and TRBJ1-1; no reliable D call. Between the trimmed V and J ends, which lost 1 base and 4 bases, there was a span of 13 bases. This CDR3 comprises 15 residues. Germline CDR1 MNHEY, CDR2 SMNVEV (reference sequence). CDR3: CASSLFSSEGTEAFF. DNA for the CDR3: TGTGCCAGCAGTTTATTTAGCTCAGAGGGCACTGAAGCTTTCTTT.

The gene calls are TRBV4-2 and TRBJ2-3; 8 bases fit TRBD2. The V and J ends lost 0 bases and 5 bases, in that order; junction bases with no gene match: 10. CDR1 and CDR2 (germline): LGHNA, YNFKEQ. The CDR3 is 17 residues long. The CDR3 protein is CASSQDSPSGSQDTQYF. DNA of the CDR3: TGTGCCAGCAGCCAAGATTCCCCTAGCGGGTCCCAAGATACGCAGTATTTT.

The rearrangement uses TRBV6-1 and TRBJ2-1, with 11 bases identical to TRBD2. Germline V CDR1 and CDR2: MNHNS, SASEGT. The ends lost 7 bases at V and 7 bases at J; junction bases unmatched: 9. The CDR3 is 15 residues long. This CDR3 reads CASNPGTSGSNEQFF. DNA for the CDR3: TGTGCCAGCAACCCCGGGACTAGCGGTTCTAATGAGCAGTTCTTC.

The sample holds one count of this clone. This chain joins TRBV7-6 and TRBJ1-1; perhaps TRBD1 as D (5 bases). The CDR3 loop spans 16 amino acids. Germline loops: CDR1 SGHVS, CDR2 FNYEAQ. The ends were cut back, 5 bases at V and 0 bases at J, with 16 bases in the middle. The CDR3 loop is CASSQGEGQMNTEAFF. CDR3 DNA: TGTGCCAGCAGCCAAGGGGAGGGCCAGATGAACACTGAAGCTTTCTTT.

V usage is TRBV4-2 and J usage is TRBJ2-5; 7 bases line up with TRBD1. From germline, CDR1 is LGHNA and CDR2 YNFKEQ. The CDR3 contains 15 residues. The V and J ends lost 3 bases and 1 base, in that order; junction bases with no gene match: 5. CDR3 sequence: CASSQGTATQETQYF. The CDR3, as DNA: TGTGCCAGCAGCCAGGGGACAGCAACCCAAGAGACCCAGTACTTC.

This clone was picked up a small number of times. J is TRBJ2-1 and V is TRBV15; 9 nucleotides align to TRBD1. J lost 9 bases, V lost 3 bases, and 6 bases had no gene match. The CDR3 consists of 14 residues. CDR1 and CDR2 from the germline V gene are LNHNV and YYDKDF (reference sequence). The CDR3 coding sequence is TGTGCCACCAGCAGGAAACAGGGGGCGGGTGAGCAGTTCTTC. It encodes CATSRKQGAGEQFF.

A single count supports this clone. The chain carries TRBV27 and TRBJ2-1; 11 positions agree with TRBD2. CDR3 size: 17 residues. The germline V gene encodes CDR1 MNHEY and CDR2 SMNVEV (reference sequence). The V segment lost 6 bases and the J segment 7 bases; nucleotides outside the gene matches: 14. CDR3 in DNA: TGTGCCAGCAGCCACGTGGGTAGCGGGGGGGCCCCGAATGAGCAGTTCTTC. Protein: CASSHVGSGGAPNEQFF.

The chain couples TRBV9 to TRBJ2-2; 9 positions match TRBD1. V lost 4 bases, J lost 0 bases, and 16 bases stayed unmatched. The CDR3 runs 20 residues. The germline V gene encodes CDR1 SGDLS and CDR2 YYNGEE. In nucleotides, the CDR3 is TGTGCCAGCAGCCCAGGGACAGGGCGGGGAACAAAGCCGAACACCGGGGAGCTGTTTTTT. Translating it yields CASSPGTGRGTKPNTGELFF.

This clone is a singleton in its sample. The CDR3 sequence is CASSLVWDRGRGETQYF. Written as DNA, the CDR3 is TGTGCCAGCAGCTTAGTTTGGGACAGGGGGCGAGGGGAGACCCAGTACTTC. The chain is built from TRBV7-8 and TRBJ2-5; TRBD1 matches at 12 bases. CDR1 is SGHVS, CDR2 FQNEAQ, per germline. Losses at the gene ends were 1 base for V and 5 bases for J; bases not matched to a gene: 8. The CDR3 loop spans 17 amino acids.

V usage is TRBV4-3 and J usage is TRBJ2-2, with D tentatively TRBD1 (5 bases). V lost 4 bases and J lost 6, with 21 bases in between. The germline V gene encodes CDR1 LGHNA and CDR2 YSLEER. There are 17 residues in the CDR3. CDR3 coding DNA: TGCGCCAGCAGCCCATCACCAATAATCAGGGAACCCGGGGAGCTGTTTTTT. This sequence encodes CASSPSPIIREPGELFF.

The sample holds one count of this clone. This sequence joins TRBV10-2 and TRBJ2-5, with 8 nucleotides matching TRBD2. Germline trimming cut 6 bases from V and 5 bases from J; bases unmatched to any gene: 8. Looked up from germline, CDR1 is WSHSY and CDR2 is SAAADI. This CDR3 has 14 residues. CDR3 nucleotide sequence: TGCGCCAGCAGCATTAGCGGGATCGGGGAGACCCAGTACTTC. This gives the protein CASSISGIGETQYF.

This clone showed up just a few times. J is TRBJ2-7 and V is TRBV15; 7 bases agree with TRBD2. The germline V gene has CDR1 LNHNV and CDR2 YYDKDF (reference sequence). With 4 bases clipped from V and 6 bases from J, the junction kept 12 bases outside the gene matches. The CDR3 spans 15 residues. CDR3 sequence: CATSIRTRSFGEQYV. Written as DNA, the CDR3 is TGTGCCACCAGCATCCGGACTAGGTCTTTTGGCGAGCAGTACGTC.

The rearrangement joins TRBV4-3 to TRBJ2-1, with TRBD2 matching 12 bases. The CDR3 is 16 amino acids. Germline values: CDR1 LGHNA, CDR2 YSLEER. Trimming at V came to 0 bases and at J to 7 bases, leaving 4 bases not matched to a gene. DNA of the CDR3: TGCGCCAGCAGCCAAGATGGGACTAGCGGGTTTAATGAGCAGTTCTTC. Translation: CASSQDGTSGFNEQFF.